In its sample, the clone carrying this T cell receptor (beta chain) was seen many times. Its antigen is still unknown. The sample is drawn from a study of regulatory T cells in long-lasting Graves disease. Whole-study results and caveats: Persistent Graves' patients showed reduced TCR diversity versus newly diagnosed patients.

Relying on iRepertoire HTBI primers and Arm-PCR of CDR3 regions, the team built TCR beta libraries. Via MiXCR, TCRdb re-called the multiplex PCR reads, giving one row per CDR3 protein. This table holds 300,000 to 500,000 distinct CDR3 sequences, around 21% found once. Noted time point: persistent/refractory GD, antithyroid drugs over 5 years with positive TRAb. Extracted PBMC RNA gave rise to the TCR library. The sequenced sample was peripheral blood mononuclear cells (PBMCs), obtained when the disease was refractory, from a patient treated with antithyroid drugs. This clonotype originated in a female donor with Graves disease.

CDR3 amino acids: CATSRDSGPYYGYTF. In DNA, the CDR3 is TGTGCCACCAGCAGAGATTCCGGACCGTACTATGGCTACACCTTC. This chain joins TRBV15 and TRBJ1-2; no definite D call. Germline V lookup: CDR1 LNHNV, CDR2 YYDKDF (reference sequence). This CDR3 contains 15 residues. The V gene lost 0 bases and the J gene lost 3 bases, with 11 bases spanning the gap.